Listed here is a single TCR beta chain. The sample belongs to a study of T cells in Graves' hyperthyroidism and ophthalmopathy. Looking at the study overall: Once the initial diagnosis was made, peripheral blood was obtained before any treatment.

The investigators amplified TCR beta CDR3 regions from RNA transcripts. HTBI primers drove first-round RT-PCR of the TCR CDR3. From the multiplex PCR reads, TCRdb called clonotypes with MiXCR, one entry per CDR3 protein. There are hundreds of thousands of distinct CDR3 sequences in the sample; 20% to 25% occur only once, and about 35% lies in the top ten. V was clipped by 5 bases and J by 4 bases; unmatched bases: 8. Germline V gene sequence: CDR1 DFQATT, CDR2 SNEGSKA (reference sequence). The CDR3 has 15 residues. This sequence joins TRBV20-1 and TRBJ2-2, with 9 bases that match TRBD2. Material: blood. The TCR sequence derives from a man aged 30 to 39 with Graves' ophthalmopathy. As DNA, the CDR3 is TGCAGTGCTTCAAGTAGCGGGAGTCTCACCGGGGAGCTGTTTTTT. It codes for CSASSSGSLTGELFF.